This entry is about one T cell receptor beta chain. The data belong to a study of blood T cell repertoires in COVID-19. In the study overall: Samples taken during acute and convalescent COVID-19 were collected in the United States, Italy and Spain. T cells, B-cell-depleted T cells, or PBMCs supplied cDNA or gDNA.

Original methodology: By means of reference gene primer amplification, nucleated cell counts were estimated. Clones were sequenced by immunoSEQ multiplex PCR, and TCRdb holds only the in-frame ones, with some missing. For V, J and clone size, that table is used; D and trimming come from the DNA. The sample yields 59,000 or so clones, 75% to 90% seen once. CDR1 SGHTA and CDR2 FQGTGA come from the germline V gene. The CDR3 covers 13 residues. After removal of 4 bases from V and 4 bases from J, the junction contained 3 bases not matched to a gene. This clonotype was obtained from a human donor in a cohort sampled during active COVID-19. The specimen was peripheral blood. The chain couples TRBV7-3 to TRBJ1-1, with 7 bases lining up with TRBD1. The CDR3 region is CASSSSGGTEAFF. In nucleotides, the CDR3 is TGTGCCAGCAGCTCCTCAGGGGGCACTGAAGCTTTCTTT.